This TCR beta chain was captured by sequencing in a study of blood T cells in healthy people across ages. This clonotype came up many times. Its antigen remains unknown. CDR3 size: 13 residues. Germline-derived CDR1 and CDR2 are MNHEY and SVGAGI. The V segment lost 7 bases and the J segment 5 bases; nucleotides outside the gene matches: 8. Notes on the study in general: A roughly linear fall in TCR beta diversity per million T cells was seen with increasing age.

Total RNA was extracted at no less than 6 micrograms per sample. Through a sample-barcoded 5' primer and a J-beta primer mix, a second PCR was run for roughly 7 to 11 cycles. Tags on each cDNA molecule came from a template-switch adaptor with 12 random nucleotides. Researchers report that each sample yielded at least 2.5 million CDR3-containing paired-end reads. TCRdb reprocessed the 5' RACE reads with MiXCR, giving one entry per CDR3 protein. Altogether 1.5 million to 2 million distinct CDR3 sequences are present, 28% being singletons, with the ten largest covering 7.7%. The chain joins TRBV6-5 to TRBJ2-7; 7 bases match TRBD1. This receptor was taken from a young woman in good health. The specimen sequenced was blood. CDR3 loop: CASIDRDRNEQYF. CDR3 nucleotides: TGTGCCAGCATCGACCGGGACAGAAACGAGCAGTACTTC.